This T cell receptor beta chain was recorded in a study of blood T cell repertoires in COVID-19. Trimming left V 6 bases short and J 0 bases short, with 8 bases between. Germline values: CDR1 SGHVS, CDR2 FQNEAQ. The CDR3 has 13 residues. Only in-frame clones appear in the TCRdb table, and some are missing; sequencing was by immunoSEQ multiplex PCR. Among about 190,000 clones, 70% to 90% were seen once, and the ten largest hold 2.5% to 3.5%. The sample holds many counts of this clone. The clonotype originates from a man aged 35-49 years with active or convalescent COVID-19. The sample consisted of peripheral blood. The chain combines TRBV7-8 with TRBJ1-1, with D tentatively TRBD1 (5 bases). This CDR3 is CASRGQMNTEAFF. The CDR3 DNA reads TGTGCCAGCAGGGGGCAAATGAACACTGAAGCTTTCTTT.